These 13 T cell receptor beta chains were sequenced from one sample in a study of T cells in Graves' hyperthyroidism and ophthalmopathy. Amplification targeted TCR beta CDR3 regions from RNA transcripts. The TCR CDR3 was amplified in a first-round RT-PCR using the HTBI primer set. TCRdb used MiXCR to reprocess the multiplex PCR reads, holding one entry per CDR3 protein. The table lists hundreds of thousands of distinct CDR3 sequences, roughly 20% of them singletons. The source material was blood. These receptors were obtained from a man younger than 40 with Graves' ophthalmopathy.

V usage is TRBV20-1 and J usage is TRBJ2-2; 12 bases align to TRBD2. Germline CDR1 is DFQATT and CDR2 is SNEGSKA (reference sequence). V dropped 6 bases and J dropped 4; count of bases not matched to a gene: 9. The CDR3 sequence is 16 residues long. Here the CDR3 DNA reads TGCAGTGCCAGGGAACCGGGACTAGCGGGCACCGGGGAGCTGTTTTTT. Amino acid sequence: CSAREPGLAGTGELFF.

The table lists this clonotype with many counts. CDR3 sequence: CASGLPSFSYEQYF. The DNA for the CDR3 is TGTGCCAGTGGACTACCTTCCTTCTCCTACGAGCAGTACTTC. This chain joins TRBV28 and TRBJ2-7, with D possibly matching TRBD2 (6 bases). Germline lookup yields CDR1 MDHEN and CDR2 SYDVKM. V shed 9 bases and J shed 0 bases, with 15 bases lying between them. This CDR3 comprises 14 residues.

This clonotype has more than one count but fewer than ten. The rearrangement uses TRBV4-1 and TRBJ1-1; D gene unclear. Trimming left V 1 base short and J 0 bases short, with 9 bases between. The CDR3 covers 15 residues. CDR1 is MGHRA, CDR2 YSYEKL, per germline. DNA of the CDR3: TGCGCCAGCAGCCAAGCCACGGGGTTGAACACTGAAGCTTTCTTT. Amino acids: CASSQATGLNTEAFF.

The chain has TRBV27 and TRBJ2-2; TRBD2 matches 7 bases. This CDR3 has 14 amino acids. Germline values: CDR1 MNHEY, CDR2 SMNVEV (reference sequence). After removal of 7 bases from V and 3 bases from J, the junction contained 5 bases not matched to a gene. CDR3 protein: CASTAGVDTGELFF. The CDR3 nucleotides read TGTGCCAGCACCGCGGGAGTGGACACCGGGGAGCTGTTTTTT.

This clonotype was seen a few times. The CDR3 DNA follows: TGCGCCAGCAGCTCGGATTTAGCGGGAAACACAGATACGCAGTATTTT. Amino acids: CASSSDLAGNTDTQYF. The chain links TRBV5-1 to TRBJ2-3; TRBD2 matches at 8 bases. V shed 3 bases, J shed 2 bases, and the junction held 8 bases outside the gene matches. The CDR3 consists of 16 residues. Germline V lookup: CDR1 SGHRS, CDR2 YFSETQ. The full variable domain, rest sourced from reference TRBV5-1 and TRBJ2-3, is KAGVTQTPRYLIKTRGQQVTLSCSPISGHRSVSWYQQTPGQGLQFLFEYFSETQRNKGNFPGRFSGRQFSNSRSEMNVSTLELGDSALYLCASSSDLAGNTDTQYFGPGTRLTVL.

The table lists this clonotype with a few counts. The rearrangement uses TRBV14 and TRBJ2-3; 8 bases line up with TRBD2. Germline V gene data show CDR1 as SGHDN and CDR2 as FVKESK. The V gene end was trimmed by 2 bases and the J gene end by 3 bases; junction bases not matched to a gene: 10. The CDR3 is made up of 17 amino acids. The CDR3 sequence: CASSQRSGGPETDTQYF. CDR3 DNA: TGTGCCAGCAGCCAACGGTCGGGAGGGCCCGAAACAGATACGCAGTATTTT. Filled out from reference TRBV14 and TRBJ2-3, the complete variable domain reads EAGVTQFPSHSVIEKGQTVTLRCDPISGHDNLYWYRRVMGKEIKFLLHFVKESKQDESGMPNNRFLAERTGGTYSTLKVQPAELEDSGVYFCASSQRSGGPETDTQYFGPGTRLTVL.

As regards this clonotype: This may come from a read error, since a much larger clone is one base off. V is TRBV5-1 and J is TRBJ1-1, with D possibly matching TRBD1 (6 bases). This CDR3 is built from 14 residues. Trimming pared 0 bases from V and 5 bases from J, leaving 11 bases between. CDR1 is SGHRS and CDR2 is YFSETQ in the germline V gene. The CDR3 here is CASSLGGAETEAFF. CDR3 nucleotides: TGCGCCAGCAGCTTGGGGGGGGCGGAAACTGAAGCTTTCTTT.

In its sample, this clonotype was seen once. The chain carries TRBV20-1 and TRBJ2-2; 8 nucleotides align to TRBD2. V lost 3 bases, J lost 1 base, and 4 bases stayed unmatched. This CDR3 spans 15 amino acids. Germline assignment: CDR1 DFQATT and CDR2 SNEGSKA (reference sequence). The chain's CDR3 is CSASPSGLNTGELFF. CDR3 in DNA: TGCAGTGCTAGTCCTAGCGGGTTGAACACCGGGGAGCTGTTTTTT.

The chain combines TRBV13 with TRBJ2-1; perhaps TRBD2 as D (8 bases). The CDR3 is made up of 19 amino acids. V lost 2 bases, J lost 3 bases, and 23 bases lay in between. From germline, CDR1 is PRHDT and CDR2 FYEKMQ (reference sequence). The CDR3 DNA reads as TGTGCCAGCAGCTTACGACAGGGCCCAGCGGGAGTTCTCTACAATGAGCAGTTCTTC. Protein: CASSLRQGPAGVLYNEQFF.

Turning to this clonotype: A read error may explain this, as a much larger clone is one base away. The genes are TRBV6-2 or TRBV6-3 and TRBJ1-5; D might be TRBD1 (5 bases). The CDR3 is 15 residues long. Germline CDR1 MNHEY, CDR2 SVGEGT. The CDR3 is CACSPGRFSNQPQHF. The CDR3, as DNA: TGTGCCTGCAGTCCGGGACGGTTTAGCAATCAGCCCCAGCATTTT.

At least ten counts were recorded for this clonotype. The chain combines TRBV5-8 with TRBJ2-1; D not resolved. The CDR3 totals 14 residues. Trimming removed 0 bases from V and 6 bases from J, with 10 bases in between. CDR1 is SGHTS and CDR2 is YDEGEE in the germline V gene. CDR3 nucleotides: TGTGCCAGCAGCTTGGGATCCAGCCCCAATGAGCAGTTCTTC. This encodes CASSLGSSPNEQFF.

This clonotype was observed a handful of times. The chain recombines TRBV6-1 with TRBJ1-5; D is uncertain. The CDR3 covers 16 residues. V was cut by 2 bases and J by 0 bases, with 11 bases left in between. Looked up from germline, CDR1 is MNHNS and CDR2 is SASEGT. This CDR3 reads CASSENRHVSNQPQHF. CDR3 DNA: TGTGCCAGCAGTGAAAACCGACATGTTAGCAATCAGCCCCAGCATTTT.

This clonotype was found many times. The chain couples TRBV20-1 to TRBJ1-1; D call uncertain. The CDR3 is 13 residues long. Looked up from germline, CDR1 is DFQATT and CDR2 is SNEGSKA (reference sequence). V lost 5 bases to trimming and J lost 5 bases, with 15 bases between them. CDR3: CSAQGRSRTEAFF. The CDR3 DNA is TGCAGTGCTCAAGGGAGGTCGCGGACTGAAGCTTTCTTT.